This entry is about one T cell receptor (beta chain). Its binding antigen is unknown. Per-nucleotide qualities are absent, and no much larger clonotype sits a single base away. V is pared back by 2 bases and J by 4 bases, with 15 bases lying between the germline termini. Inclusive of the bounding cysteine and phenylalanine, the CDR3 is 15 residues long. Only the CDR3 DNA stays, 45 bases, in frame from base 1. The germline V gene sets CDR1 to SGHRS and CDR2 to YFSETQ. This sample is part of a study of T cell repertoires in breast cancer (dated by TCRdb to about 2016). At the level of the whole study: Tumors, lymph nodes and peripheral blood lymphocytes from breast cancer patients were profiled in the study, along with peripheral blood from healthy control donors. Tumor-free lymph nodes were processed without enzymatic digestion, and blood samples were separated by Ficoll. Tumors and tumor-involved lymph nodes were minced and digested with Liberase and DNase, then filtered through 70-um and 40-um filters. The majority of the 20 or so patient tumors analyzed for shared TCRs were ER+/PR+. The controls were nine healthy donors whose age range was similar to that of the patients. On average, sequencing produced roughly 500,000 sequences per sample and approximately 10 reads per input cell. The study reasoned that TCRs shared between breast cancer patients would target shared antigens, given breast cancer's low mutational burden and rare common mutations. General findings and caveats noted by the study authors: About fourfold more TCRs were shared with matched tumor repertoires by tumor-involved sentinel lymph nodes than by tumor-free nodes (approximately 8% versus 2%). TRBV7 predominated among the shared TCRs, which could possibly reflect tumor recognition or a mispriming bias from eight TRBV7 primers. Because transcript abundance and primer differences skewed clone recovery, emulsion RT-PCR was regarded as qualitative rather than quantitative. Shared TCRs were encoded by various nucleotide sequences, which suggests selection and expansion based on antigen. Possible tumor specificity was suggested for some 18 TCR pairs that were shared across seven or more patient tumors yet rarely found in control blood. Genuine antitumor clones may have been missed because singleton TCRs were discarded and only part of each tumor was sampled.

The study used an expanded emulsion RT-PCR method with primers for all TCR V genes to analyze paired alpha-beta TCRs of CD8+ T cells. CD8+ T cells were isolated with a CD8 positive selection kit and incubated overnight in 8 to 10 IU/mL IL-2 before emulsion RT-PCR. Library method: emulsion pairing. Unpaired genes were suppressed by a second nested PCR containing blocking oligos, after which a third nested PCR added Illumina adaptors and barcodes. Each emulsion RT-PCR master mix contained about 5,000-260,000 T cells, with C-region, Stepout and V-region primers. The emulsions were generated using the Micellula Emulsion and Purification Kit, and the RT-PCR was run with Qiagen OneStep RT-PCR reagents. Pooled libraries were sequenced with paired-end 2 x 250 reads on an Illumina MiSeq. As for the authors' bioinformatics: Read pairs were joined in Galaxy and clipped at the engineered overlap into separate alpha and beta files, and reads that were not clipped were discarded. To assign alpha-beta pairs, the researchers used CompleteTCR, a MiTCR-based pipeline that relies on an R script to link chains sharing read cluster identifiers. TCR sequences observed only once, about 1-3.4%, were removed as potential sequencing errors. TCRdb reworked the public reads: Q25 trimming with fastp, MiXCR clone assembly, productive beta chains retained. Each entry merges the rows of one CDR3 protein and shows their most common DNA and genes. TCRdb assigned the V and J calls; the authors' analysis was not used. The sample table records about 40,000 distinct CDR3 sequences; around 45% of these occur just once. Around three fifths of the sample is in the top ten clones.

Sequencing input: CD8+ T cells. The V gene is TRBV5-1 and the J gene is TRBJ2-5, with no reliable assignment of the D segment. The sequence was obtained from a pool of human donors with breast cancer or a healthy control (not recorded which). The bases are TGCGCCAGCAGCTTCGGCCCCGGGTCGGGAGAGACCCAGTACTTC. Protein translation: CASSFGPGSGETQYF.